This T cell receptor beta chain was captured in a study of T-cell memory formation after mild COVID-19 (dated by TCRdb to the early 2020s). In the study overall: TCR sequence clusters from the two donors were largely donor specific. In a couple of donors, T-cell clones that expanded and contracted after mild COVID-19 were followed by sequencing TCRalpha and TCRbeta repertoires longitudinally. The cohort was made up of two young adult volunteers, one female and one male, who were previously healthy. Overall study outcomes, separate from this receptor: Whether the second-wave clones peaking on day 37 were SARS-CoV-2 specific was not confirmed. Contracting CD4+ clones were found mainly in CM and EM memory subsets, while CD8+ clones were enriched in EMRA. From day 15 to 85, contracting clones showed balanced CD4/CD8 phenotypes, whereas a second wave of clones that expanded from day 15 to 37 leaned towards CD4+. The study covered only a couple of mild cases, and larger cohorts including severe cases with pre-infection samples were considered necessary. Some responding clones were detected in pre-infection memory, which suggested that pre-existing cross-reactive memory T cells had joined the SARS-CoV-2 response.

CDR1 SEHNR and CDR2 FQNEAQ were looked up in the germline V gene (reference sequence). Reading from cysteine to phenylalanine, the CDR3 counts 12 amino acids. The entry retains the CDR3 DNA only, 36 bases that are in frame from base 1. V was cut back by 1 base and J by 9 bases, leaving a gap of 6 bases between them. Ficoll-Paque density gradient centrifugation was the method used to isolate PBMCs. The reads were generated on an Illumina NovaSeq 6000. cDNA libraries for TCRalpha and TCRbeta were prepared by 5'RACE using constant-segment primers, with sample barcodes and unique molecular identifiers added. RNA was extracted from every sample with Trizol reagent. Library amplification was performed in two PCR steps, and a second sample barcode and Illumina TruSeq adapters were introduced in the second step. Sequencing of libraries was performed on an Illumina NovaSeq with 2 x 150 bp paired-end reads. Per the authors' processing: Demultiplexing of reads and collapsing into UMI-guided consensus sequences were performed with migec v1.2.7. Using mixcr v2.1.11, UMI consensuses were aligned to TRA and TRB V and J templates and then assembled into clonotypes. A clonotype was counted as expanded or contracted only when both edgeR and NoisET called the clonotype significant, with the noise models trained on biological replicates. For edgeR calls, a false discovery rate-adjusted p below 0.01 and a log2 fold-change threshold of 1 were applied. As an exploratory analysis of dynamics, max-normalized trajectories of the 1000 most abundant clonotypes were examined with PCA combined with hierarchical clustering. Each responding clone was given a CD4 or CD8 phenotype based on the CD4+ and CD8+ repertoires, which had been sequenced separately. TCRdb redid the processing of the public reads, applying fastp at Q25 and MiXCR, and retained in-frame beta chains. Merged by CDR3 protein, the rows form single entries marked with the most common genes and DNA. It is TCRdb's table, rather than the study itself, that gives the V and J calls and clone size. The sample includes approximately 440,000 distinct CDR3 sequences, with roughly 20% observed a single time. The ten top clones hold roughly 8.4% of the sample.

This clonotype occurred many times. Which antigen it targets is not known. No per-base quality is available; no much larger clone lies one base away. Sequencing was done on a sample of PBMCs or a T cell subset sorted from them (not recorded which). This clonotype originated in an adult woman who had mild COVID-19 (a few samples of this study predate the infection). The sample titles of this study are shuffled in the database, so cell type and time point are left out; the donor was told from shared clones. Recombination joined TRBV7-9 with TRBJ2-2; the D gene cannot be named for sure. The sequenced DNA is TGTGCCAGCAGCTTAGAAACCCGGGAGCTGTTTTTT. Its protein reads: CASSLETRELFF.